This T cell receptor (beta chain) was recorded in a study of Tregs in tolerant kidney transplant recipients. Overall study: Mixed chimerism was transient after nonmyeloablative marrow transplants from related graft donors.

Trimming stripped 2 bases from V and 4 bases from J, with 11 bases between. Germline CDR1 reads SGHTA; CDR2 reads FQGNSA. The CDR3 contains 14 residues. Using immunoSEQ multiplex PCR, the repertoire was profiled, and TCRdb retains in-frame clones only, with some absent. The repertoire holds fewer than 80,000 clones, with roughly 98% as singletons. CD4+CD25+CD127- Tregs, CD4+CD25- non-Tregs, CD4 and CD8 cells were sorted. This clone was found once. The antigen is undetermined. Study-wide results and caveats: Nucleotide sequences could not be compared across some patients' samples due to primer changes.

The source material was Tregs from blood, sampled before the transplant. This rearrangement joins TRBV7-2 to TRBJ1-2; D is unclear. This clonotype was obtained from a human donor who received a combined kidney and bone marrow transplant. The CDR3 bases are TGTGCCAGCAGCTTAAATAGAGGAAGCTATGGCTACACCTTC. Its protein is CASSLNRGSYGYTF. Combining the CDR3 with reference TRBV7-2 and TRBJ1-2 gives the whole variable domain GAGVSQSPSNKVTEKGKDVELRCDPISGHTALYWYRQSLGQGLEFLIYFQGNSAPDKSGLPSDRFSAERTGGSVSTLTIQRTQQEDSAVYLCASSLNRGSYGYTFGSGTRLTVV.